Below, 26 T cell receptor beta chains from the same sample are listed, as sequenced in a study of CD8 T cells in Susac syndrome. RNA, at about 0.45 to 1 ug, was reverse transcribed with random hexamers. TCRdb reprocessed the immunoSEQ multiplex PCR reads with MiXCR, giving one entry per CDR3 protein. This sample has around 130,000 distinct CDR3 sequences; roughly 80% occur once, and the top ten carry around 0.49%. The sample comprised CD8+ T cells from PBMCs. These receptors were obtained from a human donor with multiple sclerosis.

V and J are TRBV12-3 or TRBV12-4 and TRBJ2-7; D is perhaps TRBD2 (6 bases). The ends were cut back, 5 bases at V and 2 bases at J, with 13 bases in the middle. The CDR3 has 14 residues. The CDR3, as DNA: TGTGCCAGCAGTACGGGACTGTCACCCTACGAGCAGTACTTC. This codes for CASSTGLSPYEQYF.

This sequence joins TRBV9 and TRBJ2-1, with 8 bases lining up with TRBD2. The CDR3 has 16 residues. The trim removed 1 base at V and 8 bases at J, leaving 11 bases unmatched. In germline, CDR1 is SGDLS, CDR2 YYNGEE. The DNA of the CDR3 is TGTGCCAGCAGCGTATCCCCCGGGACTAGTTTTGATGAGCAGTTCTTC. The encoded protein is CASSVSPGTSFDEQFF.

The genes are TRBV27 and TRBJ2-2; tentatively, D is TRBD1 (5 bases). Trimming took 7 bases from V and 5 from J, leaving 14 bases between them. This CDR3 comprises 14 residues. Per the germline V gene, CDR1 is MNHEY and CDR2 is SMNVEV (reference sequence). The CDR3 DNA is TGTGCCAGCACTATCTTAGGGGCGACCGGGGAGCTGTTTTTT. Translation: CASTILGATGELFF.

This chain connects TRBV4-3 to TRBJ2-1, with D uncertain. The CDR3 totals 16 residues. CDR1 is LGHNA and CDR2 is YSLEER in the germline V gene. V gave up 0 bases and J gave up 7 bases, with 16 bases separating them. In nucleotides, the CDR3 is TGCGCCAGCAGCCAAGAAGCCCAGGCGCTTCTAAATGAGCAGTTCTTC. Translated, it gives CASSQEAQALLNEQFF.

This chain connects TRBV7-9 to TRBJ1-2; perhaps TRBD1 as D (6 bases). Germline V gene lookup returns CDR1 SEHNR and CDR2 FQNEAQ (reference sequence). The CDR3 consists of 12 residues. V was pared by 3 bases and J by 8 bases, with 10 bases between. The CDR3 spells CASSFGGQGYTF. CDR3 coding DNA: TGTGCCAGCAGCTTTGGGGGGCAAGGCTACACCTTC.

V gene TRBV28 combines with J gene TRBJ2-7; tentative D call: TRBD1 (6 bases). V lost 10 bases to trimming and J lost 2 bases, with 18 bases between them. The CDR3 length is 14 residues. From germline, CDR1 is MDHEN and CDR2 SYDVKM. CDR3 in DNA: TGTGCCACCCATCTTAGACAGGCTCCCTACGAGCAGTACTTC. It specifies CATHLRQAPYEQYF.

This sequence joins TRBV6-5 and TRBJ2-7; 7 nucleotides align to TRBD2. V shed 2 bases, J shed 4 bases, and the junction held 2 bases outside the gene matches. Germline V gives CDR1 MNHEY, CDR2 SVGAGI. The CDR3 runs 13 residues. CDR3 sequence: CASSYERGYEQYF. For the CDR3, the DNA is TGTGCCAGCAGTTACGAGCGGGGTTACGAGCAGTACTTC.

CDR3 protein: CASTGTSGGYNEQFF. CDR3 coding DNA: TGTGCCAGCACCGGGACTAGCGGGGGGTACAATGAGCAGTTCTTC. The gene calls are TRBV12-3 or TRBV12-4 and TRBJ2-1; the match to TRBD2 covers 15 bases. There are 15 residues in the CDR3. The V gene end was trimmed by 7 bases and the J gene end by 4 bases; junction bases not matched to a gene: 2.

The rearrangement links TRBV20-1 to TRBJ2-1, with TRBD2 matching over 9 bases. From germline, CDR1 is DFQATT and CDR2 SNEGSKA (reference sequence). This CDR3 has 16 residues. The ends lost 3 bases at V and 0 bases at J; junction bases unmatched: 6. CDR3 nucleotides: TGCAGTGCTAGGCGCCTTAGCGGGAGCTCCTACAATGAGCAGTTCTTC. Protein sequence: CSARRLSGSSYNEQFF.

V is TRBV19 and J is TRBJ2-1; 7 nucleotides match TRBD2. The CDR3 contains 12 residues. Germline-derived CDR1 and CDR2 are LNHDA and SQIVND (reference sequence). The DNA of the CDR3 is TGTGCTACTAGCGAGGGTTCCAATGAGCAGTTCTTC. It encodes CATSEGSNEQFF.

The V gene is TRBV27, the J gene TRBJ1-5; D possibly corresponds to TRBD1 (6 bases). CDR3 length: 14 residues. The germline V gene has CDR1 MNHEY and CDR2 SMNVEV (reference sequence). V gave up 5 bases and J gave up 4 bases, with 12 bases separating them. CDR3 in DNA: TGTGCCAGCAGTGAGATAGGGGGAAATCAGCCCCAGCATTTT. Translating gives CASSEIGGNQPQHF.

The chain combines TRBV28 with TRBJ2-7; 7 bases are shared with TRBD1. The CDR3 is 15 residues long. Germline V gives CDR1 MDHEN, CDR2 SYDVKM. J lost 4 bases, V lost 4 bases, and 10 bases had no gene match. The CDR3 region is CASSYRGSLVYEQYF. The DNA of the CDR3 is TGTGCCAGCAGTTACAGGGGCTCCTTAGTGTACGAGCAGTACTTC.

About this clonotype: A junction boundary mismatches the germline segment, possibly from a read error. V and J are TRBV7-7 and TRBJ2-2, with D possibly being TRBD1 (6 bases). The CDR3 has 13 amino acids. Germline loops: CDR1 SSHAT, CDR2 FNYEAQ (reference sequence). The CDR3 spells CASSSGQTGELFF. The CDR3 DNA follows: TGTGCTAGCAGCTCCGGACAGACCGGGGAGCTGTTTTTT.

The chain combines TRBV7-9 with TRBJ2-2; tentatively, D is TRBD1 or TRBD2 (6 bases each). The CDR3 totals 18 residues. Looked up from germline, CDR1 is SEHNR and CDR2 is FQNEAQ (reference sequence). V was shortened by 5 bases and J by 2 bases, with 21 bases between the two germline ends. The CDR3 here is CASSPPLSTGANTGELFF. The CDR3 bases are TGTGCCAGCAGCCCCCCATTGTCGACGGGGGCAAACACCGGGGAGCTGTTTTTT.

This sequence joins TRBV6-2 or TRBV6-3 and TRBJ2-7; either TRBD1 or TRBD2 may fit D (7 bases each). Germline V gives CDR1 MNHEY, CDR2 SVGEGT. The CDR3 covers 13 residues. V gave up 6 bases and J gave up 4 bases, with 13 bases separating them. The CDR3 is CASRGGTVYEQYV. CDR3 DNA sequence: TGTGCCAGCAGGGGAGGGACAGTTTACGAGCAGTACGTC.

The table lists this clonotype with a few counts. This chain links TRBV24-1 with TRBJ2-7, with a weak D call TRBD2 (6 bases). The CDR3 contains 15 residues. The germline gives CDR1 KGHDR, CDR2 SFDVKD. V was cut by 10 bases and J by 2 bases, with 20 bases left in between. Written as DNA, the CDR3 is TGTGCCACATTGTCTGGGGGGATGCCCCCCTACGAGCAGTACGTC. This translates into CATLSGGMPPYEQYV.

As concerns this clonotype: The CDR3 does not close with the conserved phenylalanine or tryptophan, likely indicating a read error. The genes are TRBV30 and TRBJ1-1; maybe TRBD1 (5 bases). Trimming took 0 bases from V and 8 from J, leaving 10 bases between them. CDR1 and CDR2 (germline): GTSNPN, SVGIG (reference sequence). The CDR3 covers 12 residues. The DNA for the CDR3 is TGTGCCTGGAGTGTCGGGGCAGGCGAAGCTTTCCTT. As protein: CAWSVGAGEAFL.

This sequence joins TRBV12-3 or TRBV12-4 and TRBJ2-5; D may be TRBD2 (5 bases). The CDR3 runs 13 residues. Trimming stripped 6 bases from V and 2 bases from J, with 10 bases between. The CDR3 protein is CASSPDYQETQYF. The CDR3 coding sequence is TGTGCCAGCAGCCCCGACTATCAAGAGACCCAGTACTTC.

V gene TRBV27 combines with J gene TRBJ1-1; D not certain. Germline values: CDR1 MNHEY, CDR2 SMNVEV (reference sequence). The CDR3 loop spans 14 amino acids. The ends were cut back, 5 bases at V and 6 bases at J, with 16 bases in the middle. The CDR3 bases are TGTGCCAGCAGTCCGACCCCCCGGACCCCTGAAGCTTTCTTT. Its protein is CASSPTPRTPEAFF.

The rearrangement links TRBV5-4 to TRBJ2-7; possibly TRBD1 for D (5 bases). Germline V gives CDR1 SGHNT, CDR2 YYREEE (reference sequence). The CDR3 spans 16 residues. Trimming removed 3 bases at V and 0 bases at J, with 16 bases between. CDR3 DNA: TGTGCCAGCAGCTCGGAAGGACACTATATCTCCTACGAGCAGTACTTC. It encodes CASSSEGHYISYEQYF.

The rearrangement joins TRBV2 to TRBJ2-7, with D possibly being TRBD1 (6 bases). Trimming removed 4 bases from V and 2 bases from J, with 18 bases in between. The CDR3 covers 16 residues. Germline V gene sequence: CDR1 SNHLY, CDR2 FYNNEI. The CDR3 is CASSGAGAPDPYEQYV. DNA of the CDR3: TGTGCCAGCAGTGGAGCAGGGGCTCCTGATCCCTACGAGCAGTACGTC.

The chain employs TRBV6-1 and TRBJ2-7; unclear D gene. The ends were cut back, 4 bases at V and 3 bases at J, with 16 bases in the middle. The length of the CDR3 is 15 residues. CDR1 and CDR2 from the germline V gene are MNHNS and SASEGT. CDR3: CASSVKVGRDYEQYF. DNA of the CDR3: TGTGCCAGCAGTGTAAAAGTAGGAAGGGACTACGAGCAGTACTTC.

This sequence joins TRBV4-1 and TRBJ1-1; D uncertain. The V end lost 1 base, the J end lost 4 bases, and 13 bases lay between the germline ends. Germline CDR1 reads MGHRA; CDR2 reads YSYEKL. The CDR3 sequence is 15 residues long. Here the CDR3 DNA reads TGCGCCAGCAGCCAAGGATATTCATGGTTCACTGAAGCTTTCTTT. This translates into CASSQGYSWFTEAFF.

The V call is TRBV20-1, the J call TRBJ2-2, with 9 bases lining up with TRBD1. Per germline, CDR1 DFQATT and CDR2 SNEGSKA (reference sequence). Trimming took 5 bases from V and 1 from J; bases not matched to a gene: 5. CDR3 length equals 15 residues. In nucleotides, the CDR3 is TGCAGTGCTCGACGGGACAGGGAGAACACCGGGGAGCTGTTTTTT. This codes for CSARRDRENTGELFF.

The chain joins TRBV7-9 to TRBJ1-1, with no clear D. CDR1 and CDR2 from the germline V gene are SEHNR and FQNEAQ (reference sequence). CDR3 length: 14 residues. V gave up 0 bases and J gave up 2 bases, with 7 bases separating them. CDR3 DNA sequence: TGTGCCAGCAGCTTAGCCGGTTTCAACACTGAAGCTTTCTTT. It translates to CASSLAGFNTEAFF.

CDR3 DNA: TGTGCCAGCAGCCGGACCGGGACAGGGAGTGAAAAACTGTTTTTT. Amino acids: CASSRTGTGSEKLFF. V is TRBV7-8 and J is TRBJ1-4, with 9 bases aligning to TRBD1. The germline V gene has CDR1 SGHVS and CDR2 FQNEAQ. Germline trimming cut 5 bases from V and 7 bases from J; bases unmatched to any gene: 8. This CDR3 has 15 amino acids.